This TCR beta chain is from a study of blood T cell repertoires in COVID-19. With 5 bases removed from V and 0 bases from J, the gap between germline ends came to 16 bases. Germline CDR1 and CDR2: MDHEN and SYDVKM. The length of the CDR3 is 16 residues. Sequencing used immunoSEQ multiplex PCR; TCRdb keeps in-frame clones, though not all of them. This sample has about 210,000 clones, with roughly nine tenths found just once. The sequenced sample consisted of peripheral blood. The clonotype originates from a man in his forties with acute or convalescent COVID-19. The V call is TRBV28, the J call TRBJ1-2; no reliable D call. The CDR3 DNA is TGTGCCAGCAGTCCCATTGTGAGGGAAGCTAACTATGGCTACACCTTC. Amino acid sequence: CASSPIVREANYGYTF.